This T cell receptor beta chain stems from a study of cytomegalovirus exposure and HLA in healthy donors. Study-wide findings and caveats: A missense DCLRE1C variant was associated with V- and J-gene trimming of TCR beta chains in a later analysis, and an independent cohort replicated the association. Later analysis indicated greater clonal expansion among HLA-associated TCR beta chains than among equally common other chains.

The PCR made use of 60 Vbeta and 13 Jbeta primers. Sequencing used immunoSEQ multiplex PCR; TCRdb keeps in-frame clones, though not all of them. The table has 100,000 to 150,000 clones, 65% to 90% seen once. Regarding this clone: Its antigen is currently unknown.

V shed 1 base and J shed 3 bases, with 9 bases lying between them. CDR1 is SGHAT and CDR2 is FQNNGV in the germline V gene. The CDR3 covers 14 residues. Sequences were obtained from PBMCs. This clonotype was obtained from a woman aged 18-29 years in good health and CMV-seropositive. The chain uses TRBV11-2 and TRBJ1-1, with D possibly matching TRBD1 (5 bases). The CDR3 nucleotides are TGTGCCAGCAGCTTAGTTGGAGGGGACACTGAAGCTTTCTTT. It is translated as CASSLVGGDTEAFF.